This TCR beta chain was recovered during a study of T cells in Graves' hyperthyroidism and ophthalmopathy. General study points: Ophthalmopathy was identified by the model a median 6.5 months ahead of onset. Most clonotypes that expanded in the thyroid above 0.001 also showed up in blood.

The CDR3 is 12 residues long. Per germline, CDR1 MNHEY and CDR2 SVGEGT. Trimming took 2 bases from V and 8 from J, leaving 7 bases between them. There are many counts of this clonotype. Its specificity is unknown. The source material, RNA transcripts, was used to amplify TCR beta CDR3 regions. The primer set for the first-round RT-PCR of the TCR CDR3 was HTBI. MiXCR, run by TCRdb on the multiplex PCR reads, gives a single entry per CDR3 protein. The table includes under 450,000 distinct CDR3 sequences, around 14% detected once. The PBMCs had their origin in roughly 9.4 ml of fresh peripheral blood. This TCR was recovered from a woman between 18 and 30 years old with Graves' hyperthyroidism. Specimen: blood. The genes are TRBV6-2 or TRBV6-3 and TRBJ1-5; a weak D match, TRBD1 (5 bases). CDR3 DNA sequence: TGTGCCAGCAGTTACGGGGGGGAGCCCCAGCATTTT. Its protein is CASSYGGEPQHF.